Listed below are T cell receptor beta chains from one sample, sequenced in a study of T cell repertoires in cytomegalovirus infection. Their antigens are not known. TCRdb reanalysed the reads using MiXCR and keeps one entry per CDR3 protein. The sample records 150,000 to 200,000 distinct CDR3 sequences, roughly 20% being singletons. The source material was CD8+ T cells from cultured PBMCs, sampled from culture after CMV antigen stimulation. The receptor set was obtained from a human donor in good health (CMV status not recorded). Some clones in this sample may be carry-over from other donors' samples. Each CDR3 is given with its conserved first and last residue. Fields, in order: J gene, CDR3 length, clone size, D gene, V gene, CDR3 protein, CDR3 DNA. The D gene is left open where the match is weak. The listing skips clone size in some rows; elsewhere it reads once, few, many or a size class.

TRBJ2-7 14 few TRBD1 TRBV7-6 CASSSGTGLNEQYF TGTGCCAGCAGCTCCGGGACAGGTCTTAACGAGCAGTACTTC
TRBJ2-7 13 medium-sized - TRBV11-2 CASSMTDGHEQYF TGTGCCAGCAGCATGACCGACGGCCACGAGCAGTACTTC
TRBJ1-1 17 - - TRBV7-8 CASSLVRGGKMNTEAFF TGTGCCAGCAGCTTAGTCCGGGGGGGGAAGATGAACACTGAAGCTTTCTTT
TRBJ1-4 14 few - TRBV27 CASRPGGYAEKLFF TGTGCCAGCAGGCCCGGGGGGTATGCTGAAAAACTGTTTTTT
TRBJ2-1 15 - TRBD2 TRBV7-8 CASSLAGGLGYEQFF TGTGCCAGCAGCCTAGCGGGGGGGCTGGGATATGAGCAGTTCTTC
TRBJ2-7 14 few - TRBV11-2 CASSLAYSSYEQYF TGTGCCAGCAGCTTAGCTTACAGCTCCTACGAGCAGTACTTC
TRBJ2-6 18 - TRBD1 TRBV6-5 CASSYLGTGALGQDVLTF TGTGCCAGCAGTTACTTAGGGACAGGGGCCCTAGGTCAAGACGTCCTGACTTTC
TRBJ1-1 12 - - TRBV7-4 CASSLVGREAFF TGTGCCAGCAGCTTAGTGGGGAGGGAAGCTTTCTTT
TRBJ2-5 12 few - TRBV10-3 CAIKGFQETQYF TGTGCCATCAAAGGGTTCCAAGAGACCCAGTACTTC
TRBJ2-1 17 - TRBD2 TRBV7-2 CASRGRTSGGAYNEQFF TGTGCCAGCAGGGGGAGGACTAGCGGGGGAGCCTACAATGAGCAGTTCTTC
TRBJ1-1 13 few - TRBV11-1 CASSRPMNTEAFF TGTGCCAGCAGCCGCCCTATGAACACTGAAGCTTTCTTT
TRBJ1-1 11 - - TRBV25-1 CASDFGTEAFF TGTGCCAGTGACTTCGGAACTGAAGCTTTCTTT
TRBJ2-1 14 few - TRBV15 CATSSRGGTHEQFF TGTGCCACCAGCAGCAGGGGGGGCACCCATGAGCAGTTCTTC
TRBJ1-1 13 - - TRBV19 CASNAPMNTEAFF TGTGCCAGTAATGCGCCGATGAACACTGAAGCTTTCTTT
TRBJ2-1 15 - TRBD2 TRBV6-6 CASSYGLAGGYEQFF TGTGCCAGCAGTTACGGACTAGCGGGGGGTTATGAGCAGTTCTTC
TRBJ1-6 15 once - TRBV27 CASRKVSSYNSPLHF TGTGCCAGCAGAAAGGTCAGCTCCTATAATTCACCCCTCCACTTT
TRBJ1-2 15 - - TRBV7-9 CASIFTLEANYGYTF TGTGCCAGCATCTTCACCCTCGAGGCTAACTATGGCTACACCTTC
TRBJ1-2 15 - - TRBV19 CASSLIQETNYGYTF TGTGCCAGTAGTCTTATACAGGAAACTAACTATGGCTACACCTTC
TRBJ1-2 15 few - TRBV12-3/TRBV12-4 CASSLDRGPYYGYTF TGTGCCAGCAGTTTAGATCGGGGCCCCTACTATGGCTACACCTTC
TRBJ2-7 13 - TRBD1 TRBV29-1 CSGRNRGSYEQYF TGCAGCGGACGAAACAGGGGTTCCTACGAGCAGTACTTC
TRBJ2-7 16 - TRBD1 TRBV14 CASSQEGGTGIHEQYF TGTGCCAGCAGCCAAGAAGGAGGGACAGGGATTCACGAGCAGTACTTC
TRBJ1-5 13 few - TRBV6-5 CASSPGARQPQHF TGTGCCAGCAGTCCGGGTGCGCGGCAGCCCCAGCATTTT
TRBJ1-5 14 few - TRBV7-2 CASSLGGDNQPQHF TGTGCCAGCAGCTTAGGAGGGGACAATCAGCCCCAGCATTTT
TRBJ1-5 15 - - TRBV6-1 CASMGGRASNQPQHF TGTGCCAGCATGGGTGGCAGAGCTTCCAATCAGCCCCAGCATTTT
TRBJ1-1 14 - - TRBV6-6 CANSARDGDTEAFF TGTGCCAATTCCGCCCGGGATGGTGACACTGAAGCTTTCTTT
TRBJ1-5 13 few TRBD1 TRBV12-3/TRBV12-4 CASKGQGGQPQHF TGTGCCAGCAAAGGACAGGGGGGTCAGCCCCAGCATTTT
TRBJ2-5 16 - - TRBV4-1 CASSQPGGGFQETQYF TGCGCCAGCAGCCAACCCGGAGGTGGCTTCCAAGAGACCCAGTACTTC
TRBJ2-5 14 few - TRBV7-9 CASSLESGWETQYF TGTGCCAGCAGCTTAGAATCTGGGTGGGAGACCCAGTACTTC
TRBJ2-2 15 - TRBD2 TRBV7-2 CASSQRGGDTGELFF TGTGCCAGCAGCCAGCGGGGGGGCGACACCGGGGAGCTGTTTTTT
TRBJ2-7 16 - - TRBV7-4 CASRHRTTDPSYEQYF TGTGCCAGCAGGCACAGAACGACGGACCCCTCCTACGAGCAGTACTTC
TRBJ1-3 15 few - TRBV6-6 CASSPQRGPGNTIYF TGTGCCAGCAGCCCCCAAAGGGGCCCTGGAAACACCATATATTTT
TRBJ1-3 16 few TRBD1 TRBV7-2 CASSWGQESSGNTIYF TGTGCCAGCAGCTGGGGACAGGAGAGTTCTGGAAACACCATATATTTT
TRBJ1-2 16 - - TRBV7-8 CASSLEFGQTNYGYTF TGTGCCAGCAGCTTAGAGTTCGGGCAGACTAACTATGGCTACACCTTC
TRBJ2-2 16 - TRBD2 TRBV27 CASSLSAGGPAGELFF TGTGCCAGCAGTTTATCGGCGGGGGGGCCTGCCGGGGAGCTGTTTTTT
TRBJ1-6 16 - - TRBV6-1 CASSDGPISYNSPLHF TGTGCCAGCAGTGATGGACCGATCTCCTATAATTCACCCCTCCACTTT
TRBJ2-5 15 few - TRBV7-2 CASSLGTYTRETQYF TGTGCCAGCAGCTTGGGGACATACACAAGGGAGACCCAGTACTTC
TRBJ1-5 14 - - TRBV28 CASSYVQGEQPQHF TGTGCCAGCAGTTACGTACAGGGAGAACAGCCCCAGCATTTT
TRBJ2-2 14 - - TRBV7-9 CASRPQGATGELFF TGTGCCAGCAGACCGCAGGGAGCAACCGGGGAGCTGTTTTTT
TRBJ1-1 19 once TRBD1 TRBV7-6 CASSLGLWGDRPRSTEAFF TGTGCCAGCAGCTTAGGGTTGTGGGGGGACAGGCCTCGGAGCACTGAAGCTTTCTTT